This T cell receptor (beta chain) was found in a study of T cell responses to AZD1222 COVID-19 vaccine. Generated by immunoSEQ multiplex PCR, the TCRdb table keeps only in-frame clones and is missing some. This table holds roughly 120,000 clones, approximately 83% found once. This clone appeared a single time. Its cognate antigen is unknown. General study results and limits: Recipients of two AZD1222 doses showed rising Spike-specific TCR breadth and depth. CD4 TCRs associated with vaccination spanned spike, dominating at 160-218 and 743-854.

The material sequenced was peripheral blood, taken on day 0 of AZD1222 vaccination. This receptor was identified in an adult in good health.

The CDR3 loop reads CASSWIFSGNTIYF. The CDR3 nucleotides read TGTGCCAGTAGTTGGATCTTCTCTGGAAACACCATATATTTT. The chain joins TRBV19 to TRBJ1-3; D gene uncertain. There are 14 residues in the CDR3. Germline CDR1 and CDR2: LNHDA and SQIVND (reference sequence). The V end lost 5 bases, the J end lost 0 bases, and 8 bases lay between the germline ends.